The 28 T cell receptor beta chains below all came from one sample that was sequenced in a study of cytomegalovirus exposure and HLA in healthy donors. PCR used 60 Vbeta primers and 13 Jbeta primers. The data were produced by immunoSEQ multiplex PCR, yet TCRdb's version contains in-frame clones alone and is incomplete. The table includes 150,000 to 250,000 clones, roughly 85% detected once. The sequenced sample was PBMCs. These receptors were collected from a woman aged 45-65 years in good health and CMV-seronegative.

In DNA form, the CDR3 reads TGTGCCAGCAGCCGTAAGACTAGCGGGATCACAGATACGCAGTATTTT. Translating gives CASSRKTSGITDTQYF. The chain uses TRBV6-6 and TRBJ2-3; 11 bases agree with TRBD2. V lost 6 bases, J lost 2 bases, and 7 bases stayed unmatched. CDR1 and CDR2 from the germline V gene are MNHNY and SVGAGI (reference sequence). This CDR3 is built from 16 residues.

This sequence joins TRBV1 and TRBJ1-4; the DNA was not used to check the table's D call, TRBD1. TRBV1 is a pseudogene segment. The CDR3 spans 15 residues. The CDR3 nucleotides are TGCACCAGCAGCCAAGATCTGGCAGCTAATGAAAAACTGTTTTTT. It encodes CTSSQDLAANEKLFF.

V usage is TRBV6-6 and J usage is TRBJ1-6, with 7 bases matching TRBD1. Trimming removed 4 bases from V and 7 bases from J; junction bases left unmatched: 7. Germline V CDR1 and CDR2: MNHNY, SVGAGI (reference sequence). The CDR3 covers 15 residues. CDR3 protein: CASSSRQGLNSPLHF. The CDR3 DNA follows: TGTGCCAGCAGTTCCCGACAGGGCCTCAATTCACCCCTCCACTTT.

V is TRBV11-2 and J is TRBJ2-7; the match to TRBD2 covers 8 bases. Looked up from germline, CDR1 is SGHAT and CDR2 is FQNNGV. The length of the CDR3 is 18 residues. V dropped 5 bases and J dropped 0; count of bases not matched to a gene: 15. CDR3 DNA sequence: TGTGCCAGCAGCACTAGGGGCGGGGCCGGGACTAGCTCCTACGAGCAGTACTTC. Translating it yields CASSTRGGAGTSSYEQYF.

The chain couples TRBV7-9 to TRBJ1-1; no reliable D call. Germline V gives CDR1 SEHNR, CDR2 FQNEAQ (reference sequence). The CDR3 extends over 15 amino acids. V gave up 5 bases and J gave up 5 bases, with 18 bases separating them. This chain's CDR3 is CASSPPGIGGTEAFF. The CDR3 coding sequence is TGTGCCAGCAGCCCTCCGGGCATAGGAGGGACTGAAGCTTTCTTT.

The rearrangement joins TRBV29-1 to TRBJ2-5, with a possible D match to TRBD2 (5 bases). This CDR3 spans 12 amino acids. V lost 7 bases, J lost 4 bases, and 13 bases lay in between. Germline V gene lookup returns CDR1 SQVTM and CDR2 ANQGSEA. DNA of the CDR3: TGCAGCGGTGGGCGGGCGGGAGAGACCCAGTACTTC. Protein product: CSGGRAGETQYF.

V and J are TRBV5-8 and TRBJ2-7; weak D call: TRBD2 (7 bases). V was trimmed by 0 bases and J by 0 bases, leaving 16 bases between them. Germline CDR1 SGHTS, CDR2 YDEGEE. The CDR3 runs to 17 residues. The chain's CDR3 is CASSLARGGGSSYEQYF. CDR3 nucleotides: TGTGCCAGCAGCTTGGCAAGGGGGGGCGGAAGCTCCTACGAGCAGTACTTC.

The V gene is TRBV5-6, the J gene TRBJ2-7; unclear D gene. V gave up 3 bases and J gave up 0 bases, with 10 bases separating them. Per the germline V gene, CDR1 is SGHDT and CDR2 is YYEEEE. The CDR3 runs to 14 residues. The CDR3 sequence is CASSSSYTSYEQYF. The CDR3 DNA reads as TGTGCCAGCAGCTCTAGTTATACCTCCTACGAGCAGTACTTC.

The chain joins TRBV7-6 to TRBJ2-6; the D is unclear. Germline CDR1 reads SGHVS; CDR2 reads FNYEAQ. V was shortened by 2 bases and J by 1 base, with 9 bases between the two germline ends. The CDR3 sequence is 16 residues long. CDR3 in DNA: TGTGCCAGCAGCTTAACGGGTGGATCTGGGGCCAACGTCCTGACTTTC. It yields the protein CASSLTGGSGANVLTF.

The rearrangement joins TRBV14 to TRBJ2-3; 9 bases agree with TRBD1. Looked up from germline, CDR1 is SGHDN and CDR2 is FVKESK. The V segment lost 2 bases and the J segment 2 bases; nucleotides outside the gene matches: 8. The CDR3 is 17 amino acids. This CDR3 reads CASSQPGQGDYTDTQYF. For the CDR3, the DNA is TGTGCCAGCAGCCAACCGGGACAGGGAGATTACACAGATACGCAGTATTTT.

Note on this clone: The DNA is left out, because the CDR3 cannot be placed on it with certainty; the CDR3 is given as TCRdb lists it. This sequence joins TRBV2 and TRBJ2-1; the tabulated D call, TRBD1, remains unverified against the DNA. The CDR3 is 15 amino acids in total, end residues counted. Germline CDR1 reads SNHLY; CDR2 reads FYNNEI. The CDR3 loop reads CASILAGTRSGEQFF.

The chain combines TRBV7-3 with TRBJ2-1, with D hard to call. The germline CDR1 and CDR2 sequences are SGHTA and FQGTGA. V was trimmed by 3 bases and J by 9 bases, leaving 9 bases between them. The CDR3 loop spans 12 amino acids. The chain's CDR3 is CASSFPPGEQFF. The CDR3 DNA follows: TGTGCCAGCAGCTTTCCCCCGGGTGAGCAGTTCTTC.

This clone turned up a few times. The V and J genes are TRBV30 and TRBJ2-3; TRBD2 agrees at 9 bases. Trimming took 2 bases from V and 6 from J; bases not matched to a gene: 12. The CDR3 length is 16 residues. Germline values: CDR1 GTSNPN, CDR2 SVGIG (reference sequence). CDR3 DNA: TGTGCCTGGAGTCCCTGGAATAGCGGGAGTTCGGATACGCAGTATTTT. Translating gives CAWSPWNSGSSDTQYF. Filled out from reference TRBV30 and TRBJ2-3, the complete variable domain reads SQTIHQWPATLVQPVGSPLSLECTVEGTSNPNLYWYRQAAGRGLQLLFYSVGIGQISSEVPQNLSASRPQDRQFILSSKKLLLSDSGFYLCAWSPWNSGSSDTQYFGPGTRLTVL.

This chain links TRBV4-2 with TRBJ2-3, with no clear D. The CDR3 totals 15 residues. CDR1 LGHNA and CDR2 YNFKEQ come from the germline V gene. The germline V and J ends were trimmed by 1 base and 6 bases, with 14 bases remaining between them. In nucleotides, the CDR3 is TGTGCCAGCAGCCAAGCATTAGCCGGGTGGGATACGCAGTATTTT. Its protein product is CASSQALAGWDTQYF.

The chain has TRBV19 and TRBJ2-5; 12 bases are a match to TRBD2. CDR1 and CDR2 (germline): LNHDA, SQIVND (reference sequence). The V segment lost 8 bases and the J segment 2 bases; nucleotides outside the gene matches: 12. This CDR3 spans 17 amino acids. The CDR3 reads CASSRLAGVYNQETQYF. CDR3 sequence (DNA): TGTGCCAGTTCCAGACTAGCGGGAGTCTACAATCAAGAGACCCAGTACTTC.

This sequence joins TRBV28 and TRBJ2-5, with 10 positions matching TRBD2. The junction had 12 bases not matched to a gene; V was cut back by 6 bases and J by 2 bases. This CDR3 is 17 amino acids long. Germline CDR1 and CDR2: MDHEN and SYDVKM. This CDR3 reads CASSGGVTLAGQETQYF. The DNA for the CDR3 is TGTGCCAGCAGCGGAGGGGTAACACTAGCGGGACAAGAGACCCAGTACTTC. The full variable domain, completed using reference TRBV28 and TRBJ2-5, is DVKVTQSSRYLVKRTGEKVFLECVQDMDHENMFWYRQDPGLGLRLIYFSYDVKMKEKGDIPEGYSVSREKKERFSLILESASTNQTSMYLCASSGGVTLAGQETQYFGPGTRLLVL.

A few counts support this clone. The J gene is TRBJ2-1, the V gene TRBV7-9; D remains ambiguous. Germline V gene sequence: CDR1 SEHNR, CDR2 FQNEAQ (reference sequence). With 5 bases removed from V and 5 bases from J, the gap between germline ends came to 19 bases. The CDR3 runs 16 residues. This CDR3 reads CASSPNYPLYDNEQFF. In DNA, the CDR3 is TGTGCCAGCAGCCCTAACTATCCCCTCTACGACAATGAGCAGTTCTTC. Combining the CDR3 with reference TRBV7-9 and TRBJ2-1 gives the whole variable domain DTGVSQNPRHKITKRGQNVTFRCDPISEHNRLYWYRQTLGQGPEFLTYFQNEAQLEKSRLLSDRFSAERPKGSFSTLEIQRTEQGDSAMYLCASSPNYPLYDNEQFFGPGTRLTVL.

This chain connects TRBV5-8 to TRBJ2-1; D perhaps matches TRBD1 (7 bases). Germline-derived CDR1 and CDR2 are SGHTS and YDEGEE. The germline V and J ends were trimmed by 3 bases and 3 bases, with 19 bases remaining between them. This CDR3 is built from 17 residues. This CDR3 reads CASSSGLGGTVYNEQFF. CDR3 DNA: TGTGCCAGCAGCTCCGGATTAGGCGGGACAGTCTACAATGAGCAGTTCTTC. The whole variable domain, filled in from reference TRBV5-8 and TRBJ2-1, reads EAGVTQSPTHLIKTRGQQATLRCSPISGHTSVYWYQQALGLGLQFLLWYDEGEERNRGNFPPRFSGRQFPNYSSELNVNALELEDSALYLCASSSGLGGTVYNEQFFGPGTRLTVL.

This chain connects TRBV11-2 to TRBJ2-3; D perhaps matches TRBD2 (5 bases). CDR1 is SGHAT, CDR2 FQNNGV, per germline. The CDR3 contains 16 residues. Trimming pared 1 base from V and 2 bases from J, leaving 13 bases between. The CDR3 is CASSLGERRYTDTQYF. The CDR3 nucleotides read TGTGCCAGCAGCTTAGGGGAGCGGAGGTACACAGATACGCAGTATTTT.

This sequence joins TRBV5-4 and TRBJ2-2; 11 nucleotides agree with TRBD2. CDR3 length: 18 residues. Unmatched junction bases numbered 6, after V lost 0 bases and J lost 2 bases. Germline-derived CDR1 and CDR2 are SGHNT and YYREEE (reference sequence). The CDR3, as DNA: TGTGCCAGCAGCTTGGGTCGGCTAGCGGGAGGCAACACCGGGGAGCTGTTTTTT. As protein: CASSLGRLAGGNTGELFF.

The rearrangement links TRBV5-1 to TRBJ2-5; TRBD2 matches 8 bases. The V gene end was trimmed by 2 bases and the J gene end by 1 base; junction bases not matched to a gene: 4. The CDR3 loop spans 15 amino acids. The germline CDR1 and CDR2 sequences are SGHRS and YFSETQ. The DNA for the CDR3 is TGCGCCAGCAGCTTTTGGGCGGGGGGCCAAGAGACCCAGTACTTC. Protein: CASSFWAGGQETQYF.

The chain couples TRBV28 to TRBJ2-7; TRBD2 aligns across 13 bases. The ends lost 6 bases at V and 3 bases at J; junction bases unmatched: 11. This CDR3 contains 17 residues. Germline V CDR1 and CDR2: MDHEN, SYDVKM. The CDR3, as DNA: TGTGCCAGCAGCTTTGTGACTAGCGGGAGGCCGGTCTACGAGCAGTACTTC. The encoded protein is CASSFVTSGRPVYEQYF.

Turning to this clone: The same CDR3 arises from other DNA sequences in this sample as well. The V gene is TRBV6-5, the J gene TRBJ2-1; no firm D call. V was shortened by 6 bases and J by 7 bases, with 19 bases between the two germline ends. Germline loops: CDR1 MNHEY, CDR2 SVGAGI. The CDR3 covers 15 residues. The CDR3 DNA sequence: TGTGCCAGCAGGGCTCGCGGAGCTGACCCAAATGAGCAGTTCTTC. Amino acid sequence: CASRARGADPNEQFF.

The chain couples TRBV13 to TRBJ1-1; 10 nucleotides line up with TRBD1. The junction had 13 bases not matched to a gene; V was cut back by 5 bases and J by 7 bases. The CDR3 contains 16 residues. Germline CDR1 is PRHDT and CDR2 is FYEKMQ (reference sequence). DNA of the CDR3: TGTGCCAGCAGCCCGCCGGGACAGGGGACGAGTTTTGAAGCTTTCTTT. This gives the protein CASSPPGQGTSFEAFF.

This clone was found a few times. The chain is built from TRBV27 and TRBJ1-1, with D possibly being TRBD1 (5 bases). V lost 6 bases and J lost 7, with 12 bases in between. Germline V gene data show CDR1 as MNHEY and CDR2 as SMNVEV (reference sequence). The CDR3 is made up of 12 amino acids. The CDR3 sequence: CASSKKGFEAFF. CDR3 coding DNA: TGTGCCAGCAGCAAAAAGGGGTTTGAAGCTTTCTTT.

The chain links TRBV27 to TRBJ2-7, with TRBD1 matching over 9 bases. V trimming: 5 bases; J trimming: 2 bases; junction bases outside the gene matches: 7. The CDR3 runs 15 residues. Germline assignment: CDR1 MNHEY and CDR2 SMNVEV (reference sequence). Written as DNA, the CDR3 is TGTGCCAGCAGTCGGCCGGGACAGGGTACCTACGAGCAGTACTTC. Translated: CASSRPGQGTYEQYF.

The genes are TRBV27 and TRBJ1-5; no firm D call. The germline V gene encodes CDR1 MNHEY and CDR2 SMNVEV (reference sequence). V was shortened by 3 bases and J by 4 bases, with 10 bases between the two germline ends. The CDR3 has 14 amino acids. The CDR3: CASSFRFSNQPQHF. The CDR3 nucleotides read TGTGCCAGCAGTTTCCGGTTCTCGAATCAGCCCCAGCATTTT.

This rearrangement joins TRBV28 to TRBJ2-7, with 8 nucleotides matching TRBD1. This CDR3 has 16 amino acids. Trimming cost V 4 bases and J 0 bases; bases outside gene matches: 8. CDR1 is MDHEN, CDR2 SYDVKM, per germline. The CDR3 protein is CASSSGTGLYSYEQYF. CDR3 coding DNA: TGTGCCAGCAGTTCCGGGACAGGATTATACTCCTACGAGCAGTACTTC. The full variable domain, its missing parts supplied by reference TRBV28 and TRBJ2-7, is DVKVTQSSRYLVKRTGEKVFLECVQDMDHENMFWYRQDPGLGLRLIYFSYDVKMKEKGDIPEGYSVSREKKERFSLILESASTNQTSMYLCASSSGTGLYSYEQYFGPGTRLTVT.